A selection of T cell receptor beta chains follows, all from one sample in a study of T cells after yellow fever vaccination. TCRdb independently ran MiXCR on the 5' RACE reads; one entry per CDR3 protein. This table holds about 360,000 distinct CDR3 sequences, about 6.2% found once. The material sequenced was PBMCs, taken 5 days after the yellow fever booster vaccination. These receptors all come from a man under 40 who received the YFV17D yellow fever vaccine. Both conserved end residues are part of each CDR3. The order of the fields is V gene, J gene, clone size, CDR3 protein. A row's size may be missing; if present it is once, few, many or a size class.

>TRBV19|TRBJ2-7|.
CASSIGVGRDEQYF
>TRBV19|TRBJ2-2|few
CASSSPGHTGELFF
>TRBV20-1|TRBJ2-5|few
CSATGFAQETQYF
>TRBV7-2|TRBJ2-1|few
CASSPDGWAAQQFF
>TRBV10-2|TRBJ2-7|many
CASSDPRLGEHEQYF
>TRBV19|TRBJ2-7|.
CASRDSGSYEQYF
>TRBV21-1|TRBJ1-6|.
CASISSRGGRSPLHF
>TRBV24-1|TRBJ2-1|many
CATRASAGTDNEQFF
>TRBV5-4|TRBJ2-1|few
CASSSKAGVVNEQFF
>TRBV4-3|TRBJ2-7|.
CASSQESGGNSYEQYF
>TRBV6-5|TRBJ2-7|few
CASSYLMQGEQYF
>TRBV5-1|TRBJ2-2|many
CASSLESANTGELFF
>TRBV5-8|TRBJ2-1|.
CASSLASALGQLF
>TRBV4-1|TRBJ2-7|few
CASSFSGTSGRPYEQYF
>TRBV5-4|TRBJ2-7|.
CASSSPRDEQYF